This T cell receptor beta chain emerged from a study of blood T cell repertoires in COVID-19. Study-wide context: The United States, Italy and Spain supplied acute and convalescent COVID-19 samples. PBMCs, B-cell-depleted T cells, or T cells were the source of the cDNA or gDNA that made up the material.

Original processing methods: Nucleated cell number was recorded as an estimate derived from reference gene primer amplification. TCRdb keeps only in-frame clones here, not all; method: immunoSEQ multiplex PCR. V, J and clone size reflect that table, while D and trimming were determined from the DNA. The top ten clones hold around 15% of a sample with about 190,000 clones, approximately 79% of them seen once. Sequencing was done on a sample of peripheral blood. The TCR was taken from a man aged 25-45 years with active or convalescent COVID-19.

CDR3 nucleotide sequence: TGTGCCAGCAGCTCCTGGACAGCTATGAACACTGAAGCTTTCTTT. Protein: CASSSWTAMNTEAFF. The V gene is TRBV5-6, the J gene TRBJ1-1; a possible D gene is TRBD1 (6 bases). Per germline, CDR1 SGHDT and CDR2 YYEEEE. The V end lost 3 bases, the J end lost 0 bases, and 12 bases lay between the germline ends. The CDR3 spans 15 residues.